This T cell receptor (beta chain) was sequenced for a study of graft-versus-host responses after intestinal transplantation. Germline CDR1 reads MGHRA; CDR2 reads YSYEKL. V lost 8 bases, J lost 7 bases, and 1 base stayed unmatched. The CDR3 covers 12 residues. Study results and caveats: Early post-transplant HvG declines showed an association with peak circulating GvH clone levels.

In this sample, this clone turned up a few times. Researchers placed some 200,000 CFSE-labeled responder cells in culture with some 200,000 irradiated, violet-dye-labeled stimulator cells. Clones were read by immunoSEQ multiplex PCR, and TCRdb kept only the in-frame ones, dropping some. The table includes about 21,000 clones, about 33% detected once. Sequencing was performed on alloreactive CD8+ T cells from a mixed lymphocyte reaction culture, taken before intestinal transplant. Noted subset: CFSE-low proliferating T cells sorted from approximately 6-day pre-transplant mixed lymphocyte reaction (GvH or HvG direction). The TCR was taken from a human patient who received an intestinal transplant. The chain joins TRBV4-1 to TRBJ1-6; 8 positions agree with TRBD1. In DNA form, the CDR3 reads TGCGCCAGCGGGACAGGCAATTCACCCCTCCACTTT. It encodes CASGTGNSPLHF.